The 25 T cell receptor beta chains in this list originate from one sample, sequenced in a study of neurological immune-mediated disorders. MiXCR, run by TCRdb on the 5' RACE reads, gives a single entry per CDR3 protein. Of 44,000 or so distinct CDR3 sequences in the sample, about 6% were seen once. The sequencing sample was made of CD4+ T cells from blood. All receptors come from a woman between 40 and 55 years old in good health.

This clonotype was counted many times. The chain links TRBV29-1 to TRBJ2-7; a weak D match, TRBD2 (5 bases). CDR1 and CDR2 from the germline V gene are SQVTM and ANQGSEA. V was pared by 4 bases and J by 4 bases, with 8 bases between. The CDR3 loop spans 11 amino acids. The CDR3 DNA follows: TGCAGCGTTGTTGAGCGGTACGAGCAGTACTTC. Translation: CSVVERYEQYF.

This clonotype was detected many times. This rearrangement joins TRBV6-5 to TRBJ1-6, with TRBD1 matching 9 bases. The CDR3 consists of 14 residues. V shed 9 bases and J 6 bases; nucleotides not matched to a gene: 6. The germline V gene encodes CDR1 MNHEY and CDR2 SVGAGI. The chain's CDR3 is CASRMGQGNSPLHF. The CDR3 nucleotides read TGTGCCAGTAGGATGGGACAGGGTAATTCACCCCTCCACTTT.

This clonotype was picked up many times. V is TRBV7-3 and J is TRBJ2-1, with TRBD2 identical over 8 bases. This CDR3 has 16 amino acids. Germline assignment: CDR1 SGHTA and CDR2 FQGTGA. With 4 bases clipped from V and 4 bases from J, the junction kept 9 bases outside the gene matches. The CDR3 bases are TGTGCCAGCAGCTCCCGGGCGGGACTAGGATACAATGAGCAGTTCTTC. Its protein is CASSSRAGLGYNEQFF.

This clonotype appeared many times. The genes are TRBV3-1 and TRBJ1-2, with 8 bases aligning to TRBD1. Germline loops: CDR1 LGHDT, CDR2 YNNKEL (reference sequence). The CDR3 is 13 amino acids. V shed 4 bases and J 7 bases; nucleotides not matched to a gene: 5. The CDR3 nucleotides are TGTGCCAGCAGCCGAACGGGACAGGTTGGCTACACCTTC. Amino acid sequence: CASSRTGQVGYTF.

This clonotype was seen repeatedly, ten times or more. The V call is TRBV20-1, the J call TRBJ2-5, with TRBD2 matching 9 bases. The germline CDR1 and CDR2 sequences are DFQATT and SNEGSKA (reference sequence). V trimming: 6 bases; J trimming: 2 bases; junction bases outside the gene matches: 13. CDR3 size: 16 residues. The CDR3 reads CSAQVGPSGAQETQYF. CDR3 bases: TGCAGTGCCCAGGTTGGGCCTAGCGGGGCACAAGAGACCCAGTACTTC.

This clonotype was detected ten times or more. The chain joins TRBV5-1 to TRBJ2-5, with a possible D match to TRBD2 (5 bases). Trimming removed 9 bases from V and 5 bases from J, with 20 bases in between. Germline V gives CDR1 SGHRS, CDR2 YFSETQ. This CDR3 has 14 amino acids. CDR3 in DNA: TGCGCCACCACACCTGGCCATAGCGAGGAGACCCAGTACTTC. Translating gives CATTPGHSEETQYF.

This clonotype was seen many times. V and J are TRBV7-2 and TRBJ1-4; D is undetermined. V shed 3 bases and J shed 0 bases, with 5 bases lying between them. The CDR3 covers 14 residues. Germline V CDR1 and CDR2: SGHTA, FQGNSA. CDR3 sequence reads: CASSLTATNEKLFF. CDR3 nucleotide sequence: TGTGCCAGCAGCTTGACTGCAACTAATGAAAAACTGTTTTTT. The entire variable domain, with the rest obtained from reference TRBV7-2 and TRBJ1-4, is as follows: GAGVSQSPSNKVTEKGKDVELRCDPISGHTALYWYRQSLGQGLEFLIYFQGNSAPDKSGLPSDRFSAERTGGSVSTLTIQRTQQEDSAVYLCASSLTATNEKLFFGSGTQLSVL.

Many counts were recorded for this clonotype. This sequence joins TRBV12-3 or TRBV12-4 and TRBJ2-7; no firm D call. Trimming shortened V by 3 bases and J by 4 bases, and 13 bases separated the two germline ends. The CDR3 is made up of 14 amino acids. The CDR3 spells CASSFLTTGYEQYF. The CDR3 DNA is TGTGCCAGCAGTTTCCTTACTACCGGATACGAGCAGTACTTC.

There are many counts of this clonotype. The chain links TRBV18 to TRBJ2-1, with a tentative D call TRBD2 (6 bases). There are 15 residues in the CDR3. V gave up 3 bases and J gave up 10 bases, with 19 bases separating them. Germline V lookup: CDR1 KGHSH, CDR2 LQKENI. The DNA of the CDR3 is TGTGCCAGCTCACCGTCCGGGACTTCGGTCCGGGAGCAGTTCTTC. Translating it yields CASSPSGTSVREQFF.

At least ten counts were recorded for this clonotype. CDR3 loop: CASSFLALSSYEQYF. The CDR3 coding sequence is TGTGCCAGCAGTTTTCTCGCGCTGAGCTCCTACGAGCAGTACTTC. The rearrangement joins TRBV28 to TRBJ2-7; D gene unclear. Between the trimmed V and J ends, which lost 3 bases and 0 bases, there was a span of 12 bases. Germline V gives CDR1 MDHEN, CDR2 SYDVKM. This CDR3 is 15 amino acids long.

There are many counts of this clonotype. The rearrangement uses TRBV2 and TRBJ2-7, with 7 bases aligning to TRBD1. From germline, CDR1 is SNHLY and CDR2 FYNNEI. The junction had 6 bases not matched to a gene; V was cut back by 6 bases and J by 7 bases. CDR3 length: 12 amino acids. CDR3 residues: CASSGTAWEQYF. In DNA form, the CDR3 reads TGTGCCAGCAGCGGGACAGCTTGGGAGCAGTACTTC.

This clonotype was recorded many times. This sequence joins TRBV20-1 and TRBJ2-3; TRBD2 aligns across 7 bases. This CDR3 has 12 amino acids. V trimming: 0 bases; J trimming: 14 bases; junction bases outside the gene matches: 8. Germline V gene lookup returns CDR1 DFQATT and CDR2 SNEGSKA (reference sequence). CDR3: CSARDLGGSLYF. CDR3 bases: TGCAGTGCTAGAGATCTCGGCGGGAGTTTGTATTTT.

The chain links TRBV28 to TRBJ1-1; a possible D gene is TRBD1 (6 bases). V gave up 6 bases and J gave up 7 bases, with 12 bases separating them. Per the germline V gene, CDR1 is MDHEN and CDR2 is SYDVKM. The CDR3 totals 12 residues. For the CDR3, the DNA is TGTGCCAGCAGCAAAACAGGGATTGAAGCTTTCTTT. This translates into CASSKTGIEAFF.

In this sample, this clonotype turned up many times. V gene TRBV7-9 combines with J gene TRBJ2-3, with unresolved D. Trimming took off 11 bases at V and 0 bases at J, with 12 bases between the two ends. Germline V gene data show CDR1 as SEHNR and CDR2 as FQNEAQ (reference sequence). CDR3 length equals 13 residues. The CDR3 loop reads CACPSTSTDTQYF. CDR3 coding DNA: TGTGCCTGCCCGTCAACTAGCACAGATACGCAGTATTTT.

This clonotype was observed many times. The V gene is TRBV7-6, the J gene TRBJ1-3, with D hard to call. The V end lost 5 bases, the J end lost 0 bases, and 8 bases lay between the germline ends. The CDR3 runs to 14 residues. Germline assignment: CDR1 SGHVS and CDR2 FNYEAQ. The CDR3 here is CASSRTDSGNTIYF. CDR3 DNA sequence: TGTGCCAGCAGCCGAACAGACTCTGGAAACACCATATATTTT.

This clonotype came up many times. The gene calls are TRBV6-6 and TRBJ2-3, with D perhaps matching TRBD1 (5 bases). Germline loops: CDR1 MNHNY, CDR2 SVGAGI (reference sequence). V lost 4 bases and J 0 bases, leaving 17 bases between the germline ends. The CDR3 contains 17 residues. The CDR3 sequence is CASSSPIRQGSTDTQYF. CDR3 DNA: TGTGCCAGCAGTTCCCCTATCAGGCAGGGAAGCACAGATACGCAGTATTTT.

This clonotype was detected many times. The CDR3: CSAREASVDTQYF. DNA for the CDR3: TGCAGTGCTAGAGAGGCTAGCGTGGATACGCAGTATTTT. The chain uses TRBV20-1 and TRBJ2-3; TRBD2 might be the D (6 bases). The length of the CDR3 is 13 residues. The V end was cut by 0 bases, the J end by 6 bases, with 10 bases between. Germline CDR1 DFQATT, CDR2 SNEGSKA (reference sequence).

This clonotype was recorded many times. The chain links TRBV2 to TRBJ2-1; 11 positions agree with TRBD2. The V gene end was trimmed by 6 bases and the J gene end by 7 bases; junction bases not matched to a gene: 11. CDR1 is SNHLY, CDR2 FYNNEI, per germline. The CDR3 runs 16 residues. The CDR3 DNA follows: TGTGCCAGCAGGGGGAGTGTCACTAGCGGGAGAAATGAGCAGTTCTTC. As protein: CASRGSVTSGRNEQFF.

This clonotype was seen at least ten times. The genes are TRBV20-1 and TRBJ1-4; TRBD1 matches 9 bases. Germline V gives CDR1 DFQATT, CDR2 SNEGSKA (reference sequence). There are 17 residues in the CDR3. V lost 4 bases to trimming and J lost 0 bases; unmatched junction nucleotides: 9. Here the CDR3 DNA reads TGCAGTGCTATCTCCGGGACAGGGTCTTCAACTAATGAAAAACTGTTTTTT. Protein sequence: CSAISGTGSSTNEKLFF.

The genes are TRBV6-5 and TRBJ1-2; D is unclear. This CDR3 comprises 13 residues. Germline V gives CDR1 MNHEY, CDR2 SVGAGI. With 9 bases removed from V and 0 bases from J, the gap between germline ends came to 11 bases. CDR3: CASKPGPNYGYTF. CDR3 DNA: TGTGCCAGTAAACCGGGTCCTAACTATGGCTACACCTTC.

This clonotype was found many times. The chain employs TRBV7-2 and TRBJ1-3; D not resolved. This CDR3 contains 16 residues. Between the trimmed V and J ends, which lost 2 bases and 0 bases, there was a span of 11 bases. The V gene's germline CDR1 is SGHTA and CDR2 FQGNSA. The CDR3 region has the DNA TGTGCCAGCAGCTTACTAGGGCCAATCTCTGGAAACACCATATATTTT. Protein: CASSLLGPISGNTIYF.

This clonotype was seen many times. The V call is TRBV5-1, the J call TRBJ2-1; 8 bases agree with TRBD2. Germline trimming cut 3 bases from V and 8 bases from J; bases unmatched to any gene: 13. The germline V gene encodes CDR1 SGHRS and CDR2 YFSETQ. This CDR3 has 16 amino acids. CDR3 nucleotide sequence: TGCGCCAGCAGCTCCCCCTCCGGGCGGGAGGACTATGAGCAGTTCTTC. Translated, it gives CASSSPSGREDYEQFF.

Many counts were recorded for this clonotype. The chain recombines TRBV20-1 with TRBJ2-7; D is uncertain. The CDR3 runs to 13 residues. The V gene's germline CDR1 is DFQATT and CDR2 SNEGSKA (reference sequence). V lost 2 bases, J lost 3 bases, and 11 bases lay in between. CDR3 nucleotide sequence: TGCAGTGCTAGACTTGGCAGATTCTACGAGCAGTACTTC. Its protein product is CSARLGRFYEQYF.

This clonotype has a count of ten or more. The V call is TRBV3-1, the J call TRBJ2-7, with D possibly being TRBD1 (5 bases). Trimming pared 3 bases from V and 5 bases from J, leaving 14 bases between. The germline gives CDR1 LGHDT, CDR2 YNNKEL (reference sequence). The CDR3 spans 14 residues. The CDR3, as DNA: TGTGCCAGCAGCCAGCAAAGGGGATCTCACGAGCAGTACTTC. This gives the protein CASSQQRGSHEQYF.

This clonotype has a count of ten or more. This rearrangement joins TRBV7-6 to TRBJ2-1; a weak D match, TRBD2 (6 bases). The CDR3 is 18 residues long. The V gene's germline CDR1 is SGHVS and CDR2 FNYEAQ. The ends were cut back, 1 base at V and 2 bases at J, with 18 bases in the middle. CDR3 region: CASSLVVPAGTAYNEQFF. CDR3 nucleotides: TGTGCCAGCAGCTTAGTGGTTCCGGCAGGGACTGCCTACAATGAGCAGTTCTTC.